This is a list of T cell receptor beta chains from one sample in a study of T-cell reconstitution after alpha-beta-depleted transplantation in children. TCRdb itself ran the PCR reads through MiXCR, one entry per CDR3 protein. The sample has over 100,000 distinct CDR3 sequences; 7.5% to 9.5% are singletons. This sample comprised PBMCs, obtained before TCRalphabeta/CD19-depleted stem cell transplant. These receptor sequences come from a boy aged 2 to 9 with acute lymphoblastic leukemia, due to receive a stem cell transplant. CDR3s include the opening cysteine and the closing phenylalanine or tryptophan. D genes are given only for firm matches. Part of the rows lack a size; the others show once, few, many or a class for expanded clones.

v_gene: TRBV4-2; d_gene: TRBD2; abundance: many; j_gene: TRBJ2-1; CDR3aa: CASSQVLAGDPSYNEQFF; CDR3nt: TGTGCCAGCAGCCAAGTACTAGCGGGGGACCCCTCCTACAATGAGCAGTTCTTC
v_gene: TRBV15; d_gene: NA; abundance: NA; j_gene: TRBJ1-3; CDR3aa: CPTSRDRGADTIYF; CDR3nt: TGTCCCACCAGCAGAGATAGGGGTGCGGACACCATATATTTT
v_gene: TRBV15; d_gene: TRBD1; abundance: many; j_gene: TRBJ1-4; CDR3aa: CATSRDVGTGGEKLFF; CDR3nt: TGTGCCACCAGCAGAGATGTTGGGACAGGGGGTGAAAAACTGTTTTTT
v_gene: TRBV7-2; d_gene: TRBD2; abundance: many; j_gene: TRBJ2-5; CDR3aa: CASSDSTSRETQYF; CDR3nt: TGTGCCAGCAGCGATTCGACTAGCCGAGAGACCCAGTACTTC
v_gene: TRBV7-9; d_gene: NA; abundance: many; j_gene: TRBJ2-3; CDR3aa: CASSLEEAGTDTQYF; CDR3nt: TGTGCCAGCAGCTTAGAGGAGGCTGGCACAGATACGCAGTATTTT
v_gene: TRBV5-1; d_gene: TRBD1; abundance: NA; j_gene: TRBJ1-1; CDR3aa: CASSLVRDRGSLNTEAFF; CDR3nt: TGCGCCAGCAGCTTGGTTCGTGACAGGGGATCTTTGAACACTGAAGCTTTCTTT
v_gene: TRBV6-2/TRBV6-3; d_gene: NA; abundance: few; j_gene: TRBJ1-2; CDR3aa: CASSSQGEGYTF; CDR3nt: TGTGCCAGCAGTTCCCAGGGTGAAGGCTACACCTTC
v_gene: TRBV4-3; d_gene: TRBD1; abundance: many; j_gene: TRBJ2-7; CDR3aa: CASSQTGQGRYEQYF; CDR3nt: TGCGCCAGCAGCCAAACGGGACAGGGTCGCTACGAGCAGTACTTC
v_gene: TRBV21-1; d_gene: NA; abundance: NA; j_gene: TRBJ1-5; CDR3aa: CASSKASRQVNQPQHF; CDR3nt: TGTGCCAGCAGCAAAGCTTCCCGACAGGTTAATCAGCCCCAGCATTTT
v_gene: TRBV7-9; d_gene: NA; abundance: few; j_gene: TRBJ1-4; CDR3aa: CASSPGSGNEKLFF; CDR3nt: TGTGCCAGCAGCCCCGGGTCCGGCAATGAAAAACTGTTTTTT
v_gene: TRBV5-1; d_gene: TRBD1; abundance: many; j_gene: TRBJ2-2; CDR3aa: CASSSDRGTTGELFF; CDR3nt: TGCGCCAGCAGCTCCGACAGGGGAACCACCGGGGAGCTGTTTTTT
v_gene: TRBV6-2/TRBV6-3; d_gene: TRBD1; abundance: NA; j_gene: TRBJ1-6; CDR3aa: CASSPGQLEGSPLHF; CDR3nt: TGTGCCAGCAGCCCGGGACAGCTAGAAGGTTCACCCCTCCACTTT
v_gene: TRBV20-1; d_gene: NA; abundance: many; j_gene: TRBJ2-1; CDR3aa: CSARGPTSSYNEQFF; CDR3nt: TGCAGTGCTAGAGGGCCCACTAGCTCCTACAATGAGCAGTTCTTC
v_gene: TRBV12-3/TRBV12-4; d_gene: NA; abundance: NA; j_gene: TRBJ1-5; CDR3aa: CASSFGGPGQPQHF; CDR3nt: TGTGCCAGCAGTTTTGGGGGTCCGGGTCAGCCCCAGCATTTT
v_gene: TRBV7-8; d_gene: TRBD2; abundance: few; j_gene: TRBJ2-2; CDR3aa: CASSQGLAGVTGELFF; CDR3nt: TGTGCCAGCAGCCAGGGACTAGCGGGGGTCACCGGGGAGCTGTTTTTT
v_gene: TRBV6-5; d_gene: NA; abundance: NA; j_gene: TRBJ2-7; CDR3aa: CASSYRGPSYEQYF; CDR3nt: TGTGCCAGCAGTTACAGGGGCCCTTCCTACGAGCAGTACTTC
v_gene: TRBV7-2; d_gene: NA; abundance: few; j_gene: TRBJ1-5; CDR3aa: CASSLQEDQPQHF; CDR3nt: TGTGCCAGCAGCTTACAGGAGGATCAGCCCCAGCATTTT
v_gene: TRBV10-3; d_gene: NA; abundance: many; j_gene: TRBJ2-5; CDR3aa: CAISVVGRETQYF; CDR3nt: TGTGCCATCAGTGTGGTAGGGAGGGAGACCCAGTACTTC
v_gene: TRBV12-3/TRBV12-4; d_gene: TRBD1; abundance: NA; j_gene: TRBJ2-7; CDR3aa: CASSLQGALGYEQYF; CDR3nt: TGTGCCAGCAGTTTGCAGGGGGCGCTTGGCTACGAGCAGTACTTC
v_gene: TRBV9; d_gene: TRBD2; abundance: many; j_gene: TRBJ2-2; CDR3aa: CASSVGAGGTGELFF; CDR3nt: TGTGCCAGCAGCGTAGGTGCGGGGGGCACCGGGGAGCTGTTTTTT
v_gene: TRBV7-2; d_gene: TRBD2; abundance: many; j_gene: TRBJ2-2; CDR3aa: CASSTNSGGATGELFF; CDR3nt: TGTGCCAGCAGCACCAATAGCGGGGGGGCAACCGGGGAGCTGTTTTTT
v_gene: TRBV11-2; d_gene: NA; abundance: many; j_gene: TRBJ2-5; CDR3aa: CASSLDRGGAGETQYF; CDR3nt: TGTGCCAGCAGCTTAGATAGAGGGGGGGCGGGGGAGACCCAGTACTTC
v_gene: TRBV20-1; d_gene: NA; abundance: many; j_gene: TRBJ2-1; CDR3aa: CSARAGDWTYNEQFF; CDR3nt: TGCAGTGCTAGAGCCGGGGACTGGACCTACAATGAGCAGTTCTTC
v_gene: TRBV3-1; d_gene: NA; abundance: few; j_gene: TRBJ2-1; CDR3aa: CASSQDFGGSYNEQFF; CDR3nt: TGTGCCAGCAGCCAAGATTTCGGGGGTTCCTACAATGAGCAGTTCTTC
v_gene: TRBV7-2; d_gene: NA; abundance: NA; j_gene: TRBJ1-5; CDR3aa: CASSLEGSNQPQHF; CDR3nt: TGTGCCAGCAGCTTAGAGGGAAGCAATCAGCCCCAGCATTTT
v_gene: TRBV6-1; d_gene: TRBD1; abundance: few; j_gene: TRBJ2-2; CDR3aa: CASSVTGETPSNTGELFF; CDR3nt: TGTGCCAGCAGTGTGACAGGGGAAACCCCCTCGAACACCGGGGAGCTGTTTTTT
v_gene: TRBV20-1; d_gene: NA; abundance: many; j_gene: TRBJ2-4; CDR3aa: CSARARGALAKNIQYF; CDR3nt: TGCAGTGCTAGAGCCCGGGGTGCGCTAGCCAAAAACATTCAGTACTTC
v_gene: TRBV5-1; d_gene: TRBD1; abundance: many; j_gene: TRBJ2-1; CDR3aa: CASSPGTGSYNEQFF; CDR3nt: TGCGCCAGCAGCCCCGGGACAGGGTCCTACAATGAGCAGTTCTTC
v_gene: TRBV18; d_gene: NA; abundance: NA; j_gene: TRBJ1-2; CDR3aa: CASSPEQLYGYTF; CDR3nt: TGTGCCAGCTCACCAGAACAGCTCTATGGCTACACCTTC
v_gene: TRBV7-8; d_gene: NA; abundance: NA; j_gene: TRBJ2-1; CDR3aa: CASFIWSALTPYNEQFF; CDR3nt: TGTGCCAGCTTCATTTGGAGCGCCCTAACGCCTTACAATGAGCAGTTCTTC
v_gene: TRBV7-9; d_gene: NA; abundance: few; j_gene: TRBJ2-2; CDR3aa: CASSLAGGPFNTGELFF; CDR3nt: TGTGCCAGCAGCTTAGCGGGGGGGCCGTTTAACACCGGGGAGCTGTTTTTT
v_gene: TRBV12-3/TRBV12-4; d_gene: TRBD1; abundance: many; j_gene: TRBJ1-2; CDR3aa: CASSDRDRGGYGYTF; CDR3nt: TGTGCCAGCAGTGACCGGGACAGGGGCGGCTATGGCTACACCTTC
v_gene: TRBV3-1; d_gene: TRBD2; abundance: NA; j_gene: TRBJ2-3; CDR3aa: CASSHRTSGGPTDTQYF; CDR3nt: TGTGCCAGCAGCCACCGGACTAGCGGGGGGCCCACAGATACGCAGTATTTT
v_gene: TRBV20-1; d_gene: NA; abundance: NA; j_gene: TRBJ2-1; CDR3aa: CSARDRWRAHNEQFF; CDR3nt: TGCAGTGCTAGAGATAGGTGGCGGGCCCACAATGAGCAGTTCTTC
v_gene: TRBV12-3/TRBV12-4; d_gene: NA; abundance: many; j_gene: TRBJ1-1; CDR3aa: CASRLPTADEAFF; CDR3nt: TGTGCCAGCAGACTACCGACGGCCGATGAAGCTTTCTTT
v_gene: TRBV12-3/TRBV12-4; d_gene: NA; abundance: many; j_gene: TRBJ2-1; CDR3aa: CASSHASWSYNEQFF; CDR3nt: TGTGCCAGCAGCCATGCTAGTTGGTCCTACAATGAGCAGTTCTTC
v_gene: TRBV15; d_gene: TRBD1; abundance: few; j_gene: TRBJ2-2; CDR3aa: CATRTGQGDTGELFF; CDR3nt: TGTGCCACCAGGACGGGACAGGGGGACACCGGGGAGCTGTTTTTT
v_gene: TRBV5-1; d_gene: TRBD1; abundance: many; j_gene: TRBJ1-1; CDR3aa: CASSSGQGSTEAFF; CDR3nt: TGCGCCAGCAGCTCCGGACAGGGGAGCACTGAAGCTTTCTTT
v_gene: TRBV7-8; d_gene: NA; abundance: many; j_gene: TRBJ2-3; CDR3aa: CASSSASAADTQYF; CDR3nt: TGTGCCAGCAGCTCGGCATCGGCCGCAGATACGCAGTATTTT
v_gene: TRBV5-1; d_gene: TRBD2; abundance: few; j_gene: TRBJ2-3; CDR3aa: CASSSGLAPDTQYF; CDR3nt: TGCGCCAGCAGCTCGGGACTAGCGCCAGATACGCAGTATTTT
v_gene: TRBV5-1; d_gene: NA; abundance: many; j_gene: TRBJ1-2; CDR3aa: CASSLRENYGYTF; CDR3nt: TGCGCCAGCAGCTTGCGGGAAAACTATGGCTACACCTTC
v_gene: TRBV3-1; d_gene: TRBD1; abundance: NA; j_gene: TRBJ1-1; CDR3aa: CASSQGQGIPLNTEAFF; CDR3nt: TGTGCCAGCAGCCAAGGACAGGGGATTCCTTTGAACACTGAAGCTTTCTTT
v_gene: TRBV5-1; d_gene: TRBD1; abundance: many; j_gene: TRBJ2-5; CDR3aa: CASSWKRDRLQETQYF; CDR3nt: TGCGCCAGCAGCTGGAAAAGGGACAGACTCCAAGAGACCCAGTACTTC
v_gene: TRBV12-3/TRBV12-4; d_gene: TRBD1; abundance: few; j_gene: TRBJ1-2; CDR3aa: CASSTGTVANYGYTF; CDR3nt: TGTGCCAGCAGCACCGGGACAGTAGCTAACTATGGCTACACCTTC
v_gene: TRBV12-3/TRBV12-4; d_gene: TRBD1; abundance: many; j_gene: TRBJ2-5; CDR3aa: CASSSQGAGQETQYF; CDR3nt: TGTGCCAGCAGTTCCCAGGGGGCCGGGCAAGAGACCCAGTACTTC
v_gene: TRBV5-1; d_gene: NA; abundance: NA; j_gene: TRBJ1-2; CDR3aa: CASSFWTALNYGYTF; CDR3nt: TGCGCCAGCAGCTTCTGGACAGCTCTTAACTATGGCTACACCTTC
v_gene: TRBV5-1; d_gene: NA; abundance: NA; j_gene: TRBJ2-3; CDR3aa: CASSLQAAYSTDTQYF; CDR3nt: TGCGCCAGCAGCTTACAGGCCGCATACAGCACAGATACGCAGTATTTT
v_gene: TRBV5-4; d_gene: NA; abundance: many; j_gene: TRBJ2-2; CDR3aa: CASSLDQAGELFF; CDR3nt: TGTGCCAGCAGCTTAGATCAGGCCGGGGAGCTGTTTTTT
v_gene: TRBV6-5; d_gene: TRBD1; abundance: NA; j_gene: TRBJ2-7; CDR3aa: CASSSLVGQGGEQYF; CDR3nt: TGTGCCAGCAGTTCCTTAGTCGGACAGGGTGGGGAGCAGTACTTC
v_gene: TRBV2; d_gene: NA; abundance: NA; j_gene: TRBJ2-2; CDR3aa: CASSGGPIGNTGELFF; CDR3nt: TGTGCCAGCAGCGGTGGCCCCATCGGGAACACCGGGGAGCTGTTTTTT
v_gene: TRBV20-1; d_gene: NA; abundance: many; j_gene: TRBJ1-5; CDR3aa: CSARAGPSNQPQHF; CDR3nt: TGCAGTGCTAGGGCGGGGCCAAGCAATCAGCCCCAGCATTTT
v_gene: TRBV15; d_gene: NA; abundance: many; j_gene: TRBJ1-4; CDR3aa: CATSRDTDNEKLFF; CDR3nt: TGTGCCACCAGCAGAGACACAGATAATGAAAAACTGTTTTTT
v_gene: TRBV7-2; d_gene: TRBD2; abundance: few; j_gene: TRBJ2-5; CDR3aa: CASSLDVGTSRGTQYF; CDR3nt: TGTGCCAGCAGCTTAGATGTGGGGACTAGCAGGGGGACCCAGTACTTC
v_gene: TRBV11-1; d_gene: NA; abundance: few; j_gene: TRBJ1-3; CDR3aa: CASGSHASRQGSMGGNTIYF; CDR3nt: TGTGCCAGCGGCTCGCACGCCTCACGGCAGGGTAGTATGGGTGGAAACACCATATATTTT